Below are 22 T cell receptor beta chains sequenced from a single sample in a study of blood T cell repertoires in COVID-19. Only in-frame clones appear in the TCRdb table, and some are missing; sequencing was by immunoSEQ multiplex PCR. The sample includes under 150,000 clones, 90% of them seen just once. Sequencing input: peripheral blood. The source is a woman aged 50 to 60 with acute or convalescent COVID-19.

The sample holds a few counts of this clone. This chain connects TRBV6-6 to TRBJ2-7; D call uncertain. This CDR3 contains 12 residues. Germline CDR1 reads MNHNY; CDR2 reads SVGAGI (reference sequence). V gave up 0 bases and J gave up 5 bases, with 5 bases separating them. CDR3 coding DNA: TGTGCCAGCAGTTACTCTCCAGACGAGCAGTACTTC. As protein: CASSYSPDEQYF.

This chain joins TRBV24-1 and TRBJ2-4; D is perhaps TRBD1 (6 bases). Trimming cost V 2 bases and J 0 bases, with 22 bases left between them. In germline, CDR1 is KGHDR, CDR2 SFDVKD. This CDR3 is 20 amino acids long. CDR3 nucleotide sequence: TGTGCCACCAGTGATTCTATAATTGGACAGCCGCTACTAGCCAAAAACATTCAGTACTTC. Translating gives CATSDSIIGQPLLAKNIQYF.

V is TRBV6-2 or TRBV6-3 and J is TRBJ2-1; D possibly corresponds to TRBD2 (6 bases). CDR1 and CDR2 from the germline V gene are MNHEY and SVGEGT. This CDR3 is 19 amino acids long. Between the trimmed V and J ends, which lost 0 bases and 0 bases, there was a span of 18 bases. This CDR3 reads CASSYSTGGKYSSYNEQFF. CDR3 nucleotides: TGTGCCAGCAGTTACTCGACGGGCGGGAAGTACAGCTCCTACAATGAGCAGTTCTTC.

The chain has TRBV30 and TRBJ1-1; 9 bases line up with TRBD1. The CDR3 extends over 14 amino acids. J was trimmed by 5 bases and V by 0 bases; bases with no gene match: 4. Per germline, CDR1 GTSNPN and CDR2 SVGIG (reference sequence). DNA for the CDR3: TGTGCCTGGAGTGTGGGACAGGGTGTAACTGAAGCTTTCTTT. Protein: CAWSVGQGVTEAFF.

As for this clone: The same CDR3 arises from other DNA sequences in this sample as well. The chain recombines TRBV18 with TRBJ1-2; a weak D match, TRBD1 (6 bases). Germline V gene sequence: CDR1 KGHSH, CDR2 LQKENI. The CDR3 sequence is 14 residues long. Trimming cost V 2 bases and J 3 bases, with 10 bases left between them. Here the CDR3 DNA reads TGTGCCAGCTCACCAAACCCAGGGGACTATGGCTACACCTTC. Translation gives CASSPNPGDYGYTF.

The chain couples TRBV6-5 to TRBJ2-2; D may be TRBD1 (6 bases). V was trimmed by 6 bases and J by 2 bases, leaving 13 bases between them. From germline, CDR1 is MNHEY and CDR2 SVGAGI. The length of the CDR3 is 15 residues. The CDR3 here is CASSLRTVNTGELFF. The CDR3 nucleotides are TGTGCCAGCAGCCTCAGGACAGTCAACACCGGGGAGCTGTTTTTT.

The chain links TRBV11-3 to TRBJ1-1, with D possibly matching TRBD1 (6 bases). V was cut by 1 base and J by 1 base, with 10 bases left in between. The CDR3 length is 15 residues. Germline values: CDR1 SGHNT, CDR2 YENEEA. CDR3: CASSLGGPSNTEAFF. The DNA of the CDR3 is TGTGCCAGCAGCTTAGGGGGGCCATCGAACACTGAAGCTTTCTTT.

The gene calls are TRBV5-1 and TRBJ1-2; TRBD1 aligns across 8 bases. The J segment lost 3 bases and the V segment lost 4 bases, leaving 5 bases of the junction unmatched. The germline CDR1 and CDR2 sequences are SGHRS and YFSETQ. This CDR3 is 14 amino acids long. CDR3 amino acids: CASSPDRADYGYTF. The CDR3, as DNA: TGCGCCAGCAGCCCGGACAGGGCGGACTATGGCTACACCTTC.

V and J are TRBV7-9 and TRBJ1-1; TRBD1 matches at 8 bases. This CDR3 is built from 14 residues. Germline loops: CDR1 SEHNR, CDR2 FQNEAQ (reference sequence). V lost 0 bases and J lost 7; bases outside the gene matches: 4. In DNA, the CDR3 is TGTGCCAGCAGCTTAGCGATGGGGACAGGTGAAGCTTTCTTT. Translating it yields CASSLAMGTGEAFF.

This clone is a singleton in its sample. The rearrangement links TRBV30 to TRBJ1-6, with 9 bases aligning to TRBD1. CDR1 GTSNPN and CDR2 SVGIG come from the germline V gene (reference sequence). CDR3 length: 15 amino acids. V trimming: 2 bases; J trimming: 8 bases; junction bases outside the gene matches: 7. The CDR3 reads CAWSLPGQGYSPLHF. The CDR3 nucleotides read TGTGCCTGGAGTTTACCGGGACAGGGATATTCACCCCTCCACTTT.

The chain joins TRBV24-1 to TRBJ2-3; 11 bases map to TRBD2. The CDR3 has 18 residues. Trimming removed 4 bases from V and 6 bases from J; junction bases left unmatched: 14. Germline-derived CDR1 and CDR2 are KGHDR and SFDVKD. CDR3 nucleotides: TGTGCCACCAGTGACACCCCTAGCGGGGGGCGGGGGTGGGATACGCAGTATTTT. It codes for CATSDTPSGGRGWDTQYF.

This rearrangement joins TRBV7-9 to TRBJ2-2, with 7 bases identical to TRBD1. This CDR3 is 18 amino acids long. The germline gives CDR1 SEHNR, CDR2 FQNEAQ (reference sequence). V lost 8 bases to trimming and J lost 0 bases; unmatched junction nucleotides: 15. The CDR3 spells CASPIPGTEPPNTGELFF. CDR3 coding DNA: TGTGCCAGCCCAATTCCCGGGACAGAACCTCCGAACACCGGGGAGCTGTTTTTT.

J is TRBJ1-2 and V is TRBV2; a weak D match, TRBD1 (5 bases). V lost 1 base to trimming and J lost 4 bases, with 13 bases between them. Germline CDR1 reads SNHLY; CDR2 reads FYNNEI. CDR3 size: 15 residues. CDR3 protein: CASSEGAGPSYGYTF. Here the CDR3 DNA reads TGTGCCAGCAGTGAAGGGGCAGGGCCCTCCTATGGCTACACCTTC.

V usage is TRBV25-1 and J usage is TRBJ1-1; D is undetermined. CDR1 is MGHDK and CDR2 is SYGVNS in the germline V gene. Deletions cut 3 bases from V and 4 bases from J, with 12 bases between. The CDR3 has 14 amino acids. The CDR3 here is CASSEVETLTEAFF. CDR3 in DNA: TGTGCCAGCAGTGAGGTAGAGACTCTCACTGAAGCTTTCTTT. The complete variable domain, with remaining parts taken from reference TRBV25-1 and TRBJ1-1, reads EADIYQTPRYLVIGTGKKITLECSQTMGHDKMYWYQQDPGMELHLIHYSYGVNSTEKGDLSSESTVSRIRTEHFPLTLESARPSHTSQYLCASSEVETLTEAFFGQGTRLTVV.

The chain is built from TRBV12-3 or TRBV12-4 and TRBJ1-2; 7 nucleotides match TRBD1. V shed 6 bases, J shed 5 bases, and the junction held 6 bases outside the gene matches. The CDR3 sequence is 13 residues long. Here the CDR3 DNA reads TGTGCCAGCAGGGACGCAGGGGGTTATGGCTACACCTTC. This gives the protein CASRDAGGYGYTF.

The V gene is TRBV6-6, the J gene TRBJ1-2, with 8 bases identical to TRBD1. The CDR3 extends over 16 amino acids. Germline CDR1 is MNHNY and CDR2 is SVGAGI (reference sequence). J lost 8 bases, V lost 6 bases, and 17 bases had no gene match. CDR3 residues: CASSQKTGAGRGGYTF. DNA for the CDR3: TGTGCCAGCAGCCAAAAGACAGGGGCAGGCCGAGGAGGCTACACCTTC.

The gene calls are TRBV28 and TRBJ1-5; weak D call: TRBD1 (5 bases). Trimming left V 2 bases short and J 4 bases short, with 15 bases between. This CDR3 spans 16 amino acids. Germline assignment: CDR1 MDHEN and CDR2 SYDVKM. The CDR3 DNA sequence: TGTGCCAGCAGTTTACCCGCGGGGACGGAAAATCAGCCCCAGCATTTT. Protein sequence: CASSLPAGTENQPQHF.

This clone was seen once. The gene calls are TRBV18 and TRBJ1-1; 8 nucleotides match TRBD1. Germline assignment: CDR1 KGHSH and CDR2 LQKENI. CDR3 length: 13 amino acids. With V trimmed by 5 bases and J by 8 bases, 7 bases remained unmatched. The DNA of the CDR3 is TGTGCCAGCTCATCCACAGGGGGAGACGAAGCTTTCTTT. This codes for CASSSTGGDEAFF.

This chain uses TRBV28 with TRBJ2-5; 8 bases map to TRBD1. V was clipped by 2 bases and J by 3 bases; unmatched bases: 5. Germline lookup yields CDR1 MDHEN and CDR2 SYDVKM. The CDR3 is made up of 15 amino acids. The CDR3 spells CASSLDGQGKETQYF. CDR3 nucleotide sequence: TGTGCCAGCAGTTTAGACGGACAGGGAAAAGAGACCCAGTACTTC.

The CDR3 here is CASRGGGAPRSNQPQHF. CDR3 in DNA: TGTGCCAGCAGGGGCGGGGGGGCCCCACGAAGCAATCAGCCCCAGCATTTT. The chain is built from TRBV28 and TRBJ1-5; the D gene is possibly TRBD1 (6 bases). Between the trimmed V and J ends, which lost 6 bases and 1 base, there was a span of 19 bases. Germline V gene sequence: CDR1 MDHEN, CDR2 SYDVKM. This CDR3 spans 17 amino acids.

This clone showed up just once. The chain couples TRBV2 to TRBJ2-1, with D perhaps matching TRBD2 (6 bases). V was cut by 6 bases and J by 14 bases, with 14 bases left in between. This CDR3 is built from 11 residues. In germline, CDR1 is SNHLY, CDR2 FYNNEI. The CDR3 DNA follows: TGTGCCAGCAGGCAGGAGGGCCGGGAGTTCTTC. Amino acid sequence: CASRQEGREFF. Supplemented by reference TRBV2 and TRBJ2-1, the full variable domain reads EPEVTQTPSHQVTQMGQEVILRCVPISNHLYFYWYRQILGQKVEFLVSFYNNEISEKSEIFDDQFSVERPDGSNFTLKIRSTKLEDSAMYFCASRQEGREFFGPGTRLTVL.

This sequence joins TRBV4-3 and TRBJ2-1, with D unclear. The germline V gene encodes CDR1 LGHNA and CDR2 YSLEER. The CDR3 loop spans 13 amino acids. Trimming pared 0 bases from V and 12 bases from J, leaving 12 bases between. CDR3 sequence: CASSQDNRSGQFF. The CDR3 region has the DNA TGCGCCAGCAGCCAAGATAATCGGTCAGGGCAGTTCTTC.